The 12 T cell receptor beta chains below were found in one sample sequenced in a study of cytomegalovirus exposure and HLA in healthy donors. TCRdb's table, derived via immunoSEQ multiplex PCR, lists solely in-frame clones and lacks some. The sample holds some 190,000 clones; around 86% are singletons and the top ten take roughly 1.5%. The sequenced sample was PBMCs. The receptors come from a woman aged 18-30 years in good health and CMV-seronegative.

The V gene is TRBV7-6, the J gene TRBJ1-1, with unresolved D. Trimming shortened V by 2 bases and J by 1 base, and 14 bases separated the two germline ends. The length of the CDR3 is 16 residues. The germline CDR1 and CDR2 sequences are SGHVS and FNYEAQ. This CDR3 reads CASSLMAGQTNTEAFF. The CDR3 DNA reads as TGTGCCAGCAGCTTAATGGCGGGCCAGACGAACACTGAAGCTTTCTTT.

The genes are TRBV14 and TRBJ2-7; D not resolved. V gave up 1 base and J gave up 5 bases, with 3 bases separating them. The CDR3 is 11 residues long. The germline gives CDR1 SGHDN, CDR2 FVKESK. This CDR3 reads CASSQVNEQYF. The CDR3 DNA reads as TGTGCCAGCAGCCAAGTCAACGAGCAGTACTTC. Full variable domain (missing parts from reference TRBV14 and TRBJ2-7): EAGVTQFPSHSVIEKGQTVTLRCDPISGHDNLYWYRRVMGKEIKFLLHFVKESKQDESGMPNNRFLAERTGGTYSTLKVQPAELEDSGVYFCASSQVNEQYFGPGTRLTVT.

The rearrangement uses TRBV7-9 and TRBJ1-5, with 11 nucleotides matching TRBD1. Per germline, CDR1 SEHNR and CDR2 FQNEAQ (reference sequence). V shed 1 base and J 2 bases; nucleotides not matched to a gene: 7. CDR3 length: 18 amino acids. The CDR3 loop is CASSLDWTGGSGNQPQHF. In DNA form, the CDR3 reads TGTGCCAGCAGCTTAGATTGGACAGGGGGCTCGGGCAATCAGCCCCAGCATTTT. Complete variable domain (other parts from reference TRBV7-9 and TRBJ1-5): DTGVSQNPRHKITKRGQNVTFRCDPISEHNRLYWYRQTLGQGPEFLTYFQNEAQLEKSRLLSDRFSAERPKGSFSTLEIQRTEQGDSAMYLCASSLDWTGGSGNQPQHFGDGTRLSIL.

The chain carries TRBV11-2 and TRBJ2-7, with 10 bases that match TRBD1. Germline V gene sequence: CDR1 SGHAT, CDR2 FQNNGV. The V and J ends lost 3 bases and 2 bases, in that order; junction bases with no gene match: 1. The CDR3 spans 14 residues. This CDR3 is CASSFGTGAYEQYF. As DNA, the CDR3 is TGTGCCAGCAGCTTTGGGACAGGGGCCTACGAGCAGTACTTC.

J is TRBJ2-2 and V is TRBV5-1; 9 bases line up with TRBD1. The CDR3 runs 15 residues. The germline gives CDR1 SGHRS, CDR2 YFSETQ. The trim removed 4 bases at V and 4 bases at J, leaving 5 bases unmatched. This CDR3 is CASSRDRDGTGELFF. The CDR3 coding sequence is TGCGCCAGCAGCAGGGACAGGGACGGCACCGGGGAGCTGTTTTTT.

This clone was found once. The V gene is TRBV28, the J gene TRBJ2-7, with 7 bases lining up with TRBD1. Germline CDR1 and CDR2: MDHEN and SYDVKM. The J segment lost 3 bases and the V segment lost 6 bases, leaving 5 bases of the junction unmatched. The CDR3 loop spans 13 amino acids. The DNA of the CDR3 is TGTGCCAGCAGACCGGGACAGCTCTACGAGCAGTACTTC. This translates into CASRPGQLYEQYF.

V is TRBV5-6 and J is TRBJ2-7; TRBD2 matches at 7 bases. The germline V gene has CDR1 SGHDT and CDR2 YYEEEE. The CDR3 totals 13 residues. The V and J ends lost 4 bases and 5 bases, in that order; junction bases with no gene match: 6. In DNA form, the CDR3 reads TGTGCCAGCAGCCGACTCCGGGGGGACGAGCAGTACTTC. Protein: CASSRLRGDEQYF.

The rearrangement links TRBV7-6 to TRBJ2-4; TRBD1 matches 7 bases. This CDR3 is built from 15 residues. CDR1 and CDR2 (germline): SGHVS, FNYEAQ. V was pared by 1 base and J by 8 bases, with 8 bases of the junction left unmatched. CDR3 sequence reads: CASSLGYRGRDIQYF. DNA for the CDR3: TGTGCCAGCAGCTTAGGGTACAGGGGAAGGGACATTCAGTACTTC.

This chain joins TRBV7-7 and TRBJ2-1, with D possibly being TRBD2 (6 bases). The V gene lost 4 bases and the J gene lost 4 bases, with 8 bases spanning the gap. The CDR3 runs to 13 residues. Germline values: CDR1 SSHAT, CDR2 FNYEAQ (reference sequence). The CDR3 loop is CASSSGVYNEQFF. The CDR3, as DNA: TGTGCCAGCAGCTCGGGGGTTTACAATGAGCAGTTCTTC.

This chain links TRBV19 with TRBJ2-7; 8 bases are shared with TRBD2. V shed 6 bases and J 2 bases; nucleotides not matched to a gene: 15. The germline V gene has CDR1 LNHDA and CDR2 SQIVND (reference sequence). The CDR3 is 17 residues long. The CDR3: CASRPRAGDPTPYEQYF. The CDR3 nucleotides are TGTGCCAGTAGGCCTCGAGCGGGGGACCCAACCCCCTACGAGCAGTACTTC.

The chain couples TRBV19 to TRBJ2-7; TRBD1 might be the D (6 bases). CDR1 and CDR2 (germline): LNHDA, SQIVND (reference sequence). The CDR3 has 16 amino acids. V shed 3 bases and J shed 0 bases, with 15 bases lying between them. The DNA of the CDR3 is TGTGCCAGTAGTATTTCGGGCAGGGGAAGCTCCTACGAGCAGTACTTC. As protein: CASSISGRGSSYEQYF.

The rearrangement joins TRBV6-5 to TRBJ2-1, with TRBD2 matching over 10 bases. Germline lookup yields CDR1 MNHEY and CDR2 SVGAGI. The V and J ends lost 9 bases and 3 bases, in that order; junction bases with no gene match: 5. The CDR3 contains 14 residues. This CDR3 reads CASERGGGYNEQFF. CDR3 coding DNA: TGTGCCAGTGAGCGGGGGGGCGGCTACAATGAGCAGTTCTTC.